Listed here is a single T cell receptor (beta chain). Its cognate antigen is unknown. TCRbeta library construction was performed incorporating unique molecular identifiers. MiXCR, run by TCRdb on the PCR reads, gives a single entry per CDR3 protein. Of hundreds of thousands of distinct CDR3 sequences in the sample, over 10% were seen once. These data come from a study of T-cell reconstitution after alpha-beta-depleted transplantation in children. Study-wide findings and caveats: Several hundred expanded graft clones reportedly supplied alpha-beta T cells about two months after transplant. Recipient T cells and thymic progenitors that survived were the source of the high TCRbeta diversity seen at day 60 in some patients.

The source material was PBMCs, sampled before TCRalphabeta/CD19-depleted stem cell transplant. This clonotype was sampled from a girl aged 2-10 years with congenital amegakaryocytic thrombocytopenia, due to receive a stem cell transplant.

In DNA, the CDR3 is TGTGCCAGCAGCCCTGACGACCGCTCTCGGGGCTACACCTTC. Protein: CASSPDDRSRGYTF. This chain joins TRBV7-8 and TRBJ1-2; D is undetermined. The CDR3 sequence is 14 residues long. Between the trimmed V and J ends, which lost 5 bases and 8 bases, there was a span of 18 bases. The germline CDR1 and CDR2 sequences are SGHVS and FQNEAQ.